This TCR beta chain was identified during a study of identical twins. Overall study results and limits: Insertions were fewer in abundant cord blood beta clonotypes, whereas memory repertoires showed none of this pattern.

TCRdb called the 5' RACE reads again in MiXCR, with one record for every CDR3 protein. The sample carries some 500,000 distinct CDR3 sequences, approximately 14% recorded once. This CDR3 spans 12 amino acids. The V and J ends lost 5 bases and 9 bases respectively, with 13 bases between them. The V gene's germline CDR1 is SGHVS and CDR2 FNYEAQ. A few counts support this clonotype. Its antigen is not identified. Separately, the same data were catalogued under a study of yellow fever vaccine responses in identical twins. That paper notes: As reported, the vaccine T cell response of twins seemed partly convergent and partly personalized.

The sequence was obtained from a woman between 18 and 29 years old in good health. V and J are TRBV7-6 and TRBJ1-1, with D unclear. The sequenced sample was CD4+ T cells sorted from blood. CDR3 region: CASSHSVGKAFF. CDR3 nucleotides: TGTGCCAGCAGCCACAGTGTGGGCAAAGCTTTCTTT.